Listed here is a single T cell receptor (beta chain). The record originates from a study of blood T cells in healthy people across ages. Germline CDR1 is MGHRA and CDR2 is YSYEKL. Trimming pared 0 bases from V and 0 bases from J, leaving 13 bases between. The CDR3 totals 17 residues. PCR was performed a second time for 7 to 11 cycles using a sample-barcoded 5' primer and a J-beta primer mix. TCRdb fed the 5' RACE reads into MiXCR, producing one record per CDR3 protein. Among approximately 690,000 distinct CDR3 sequences, about 53% were seen once, and the ten largest hold 35% to 40%. This TCR came from a man aged 60-69 years in good health. Sequenced: blood. J is TRBJ2-3 and V is TRBV4-1; the D gene is possibly TRBD1 (5 bases). The CDR3 nucleotides read TGCGCCAGCAGCCAAGATCCAAGGGGTTCTAGCACAGATACGCAGTATTTT. Amino acids: CASSQDPRGSSTDTQYF.